Below are 5 T cell receptor beta chains sequenced from a single sample in a study of cytomegalovirus exposure and HLA in healthy donors. The study ran its PCR with 60 Vbeta and 13 Jbeta primers. Method: immunoSEQ multiplex PCR; TCRdb's copy keeps in-frame clones and lacks some. This sample has some 94,000 clones, with about 78% found just once. The sample taken for sequencing was PBMCs. The receptors derive from a man aged 35 to 55 in good health and CMV-seronegative.

The chain combines TRBV5-6 with TRBJ2-7, with 9 bases identical to TRBD1. The CDR3 is made up of 16 amino acids. The V gene's germline CDR1 is SGHDT and CDR2 YYEEEE. V was clipped by 5 bases and J by 4 bases; unmatched bases: 13. CDR3 DNA: TGTGCCAGCAGACAAACAGGGGGCGATTTAATGTACGAGCAGTACTTC. Translation gives CASRQTGGDLMYEQYF.

The chain uses TRBV4-2 and TRBJ2-1; 9 bases line up with TRBD2. With V trimmed by 0 bases and J by 3 bases, 6 bases remained unmatched. CDR3 length: 17 amino acids. Germline CDR1 LGHNA, CDR2 YNFKEQ. The CDR3 is CASSQEGGTSSYNEQFF. As DNA, the CDR3 is TGTGCCAGCAGCCAAGAAGGTGGGACTAGCAGCTACAATGAGCAGTTCTTC.

The table lists this clone with a few counts. The chain carries TRBV7-2 and TRBJ2-1; 14 bases agree with TRBD2. The CDR3 contains 19 residues. The J segment lost 4 bases and the V segment lost 5 bases, leaving 13 bases of the junction unmatched. Germline V gives CDR1 SGHTA, CDR2 FQGNSA. This CDR3 is CASSVSHRRTSGGYNEQFF. CDR3 DNA: TGTGCCAGCAGCGTAAGTCACAGGCGGACTAGCGGGGGGTACAATGAGCAGTTCTTC.

This clone was detected once. This rearrangement joins TRBV19 to TRBJ2-3, with D possibly matching TRBD2 (6 bases). CDR3 length: 12 amino acids. Per the germline V gene, CDR1 is LNHDA and CDR2 is SQIVND (reference sequence). The V end lost 5 bases, the J end lost 6 bases, and 9 bases lay between the germline ends. The CDR3 protein is CASSATRDTQYF. CDR3 DNA: TGTGCCAGTAGTGCGACTAGGGATACGCAGTATTTT.

This sequence joins TRBV29-1 and TRBJ2-5, with 10 bases that match TRBD2. The length of the CDR3 is 13 residues. In germline, CDR1 is SQVTM, CDR2 ANQGSEA. Germline trimming cut 7 bases from V and 2 bases from J; bases unmatched to any gene: 4. The CDR3 loop reads CSAAGGLQETQYF. CDR3 bases: TGCAGCGCAGCGGGGGGGCTACAAGAGACCCAGTACTTC.